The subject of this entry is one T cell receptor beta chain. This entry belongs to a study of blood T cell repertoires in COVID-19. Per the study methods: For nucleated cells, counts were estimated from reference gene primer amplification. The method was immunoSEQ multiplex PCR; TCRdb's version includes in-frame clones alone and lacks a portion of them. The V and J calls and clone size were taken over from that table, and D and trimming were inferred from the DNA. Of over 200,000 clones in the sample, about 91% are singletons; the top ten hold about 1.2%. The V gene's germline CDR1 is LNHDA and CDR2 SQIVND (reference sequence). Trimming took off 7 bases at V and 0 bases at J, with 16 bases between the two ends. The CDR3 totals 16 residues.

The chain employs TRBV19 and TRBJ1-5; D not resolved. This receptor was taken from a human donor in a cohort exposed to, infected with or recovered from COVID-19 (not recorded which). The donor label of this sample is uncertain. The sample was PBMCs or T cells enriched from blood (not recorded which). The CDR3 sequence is CASTEGSGLSNQPQHF. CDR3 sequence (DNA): TGTGCCAGTACAGAGGGCAGCGGCCTTAGCAATCAGCCCCAGCATTTT.